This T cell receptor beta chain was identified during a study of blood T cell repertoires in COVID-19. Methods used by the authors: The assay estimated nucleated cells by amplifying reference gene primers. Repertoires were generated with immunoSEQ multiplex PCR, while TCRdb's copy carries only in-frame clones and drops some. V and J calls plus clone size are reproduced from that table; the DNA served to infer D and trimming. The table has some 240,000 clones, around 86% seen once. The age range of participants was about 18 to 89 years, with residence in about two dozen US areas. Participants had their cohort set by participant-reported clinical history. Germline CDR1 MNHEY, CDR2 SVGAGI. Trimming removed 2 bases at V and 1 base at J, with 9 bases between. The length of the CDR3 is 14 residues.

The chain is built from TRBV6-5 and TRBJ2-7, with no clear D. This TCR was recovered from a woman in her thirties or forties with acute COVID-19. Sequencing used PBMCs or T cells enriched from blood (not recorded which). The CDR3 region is CASSYGSRSYEQYF. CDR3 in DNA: TGTGCCAGCAGTTACGGCAGTCGTTCCTACGAGCAGTACTTC.